This paragraph reports one TCR beta chain. The antigen it recognizes is unknown. Base qualities are missing; no much larger clone stands one base away. The sample belongs to a study of T cell responses to AZD1222 COVID-19 vaccine (dated by TCRdb to the early 2020s). In terms of the full investigation: AZD1222 recipients whose second dose came at about 4 weeks and those whose second dose came at about 12 weeks were combined into one group, since spike-specific TCR depth and breadth did not differ between the two schedules. Trial participants were enrolled by age into subgroups of 18-55, 56-69 and 70-plus years, and around 140, 26 and 57 TCR-sequenced participants, respectively, were included in these subgroups. A total of 233 trial participants underwent TCR sequencing, of whom approximately 200 had received two doses of AZD1222 and about 26 had received two doses of the MenACWY control vaccine. The investigation overall reported the following: Conclusions about previously exposed vaccinees were limited because only a handful of AZD1222 recipients were SARS-CoV-2 seropositive at baseline. Because no samples from the day 14 peak response were available, repertoires could be characterized only after the peak T cell response. A significant rise in spike-specific TCR breadth and depth was observed after two AZD1222 doses relative to day 0 and relative to MenACWY recipients. Participants were mostly white British and included more females than males, and it was suggested by the authors that clonal diversity may have been underestimated. The whole spike protein was spanned by vaccine-associated CD4 TCRs, and dominant responses were seen in regions 160-218 and 743-854. Epitopes outside the regions mutated in the B.1.351 and B.1.1.7 variants were reportedly recognized by nearly half of the unique spike-specific TCRs. In the small 56-69-year group, the increase in depth fell short of significance, most likely because of low power.

The label giving this sample's time point can be read as: baseline before first vaccination. Vaccinee samples came from UK trials COV001 and COV002, including a single-blind randomized controlled phase 2/3 trial of AZD1222 (ChAdOx1 nCoV-19) in healthy adults. For TCRbeta chain sequencing, PBMC samples were collected from trial participants at day 0 and at day 28 after the second dose. Trimming takes 1 base from V and 8 bases from J, and the germline ends sit 5 bases apart. The CDR3, from cysteine to phenylalanine, totals 11 residues. Only the CDR3 region is kept as DNA, spanning 33 bases read in frame from base 1. CDR1 and CDR2 were assigned from the germline V gene (reference sequence) as LGHDT and YNNKEL. The CDR3 regions of human TCRbeta chains were analyzed by immunosequencing. Per the original workflow: TCRs in the repertoires were matched against a reference library of SARS-CoV-2-specific TCRs that had been generated with the MIRA antigen-specificity platform. Breadth meant the fraction of unique TCRs that were SARS-CoV-2-associated, whereas depth meant the fraction of total T cells that were SARS-CoV-2-associated. Each spike-specific TCR was assigned to its reactive spike region and to a CD4 or CD8 class using the MIRA data. Log10-transformed breadth and depth values were compared by one-way ANOVA with Sidak's multiple comparisons tests. TCRdb holds this immuneACCESS table with in-frame rearrangements only. Some clones are missing; in checked studies, unresolved V genes explain under half, and the rest has no known cause. D and trimming come from the DNA, and the V and J calls and clone size come from that table. The sample profile shows approximately 190,000 clones; approximately 91% of them were found once. Together, the top ten hold roughly 0.99% of the sample.

This specimen was peripheral blood, taken on day 0 of AZD1222 vaccination. This TCR came from an adult in good health. The chain is assembled from TRBV3-1 (or the pseudogene TRBV3-2) and TRBJ1-2; no confident D gene assignment can be made. The CDR3 sequence is CASSQVGGYTF. The bases read TGTGCCAGCAGCCAAGTCGGGGGCTACACCTTC.